One and the same sample provided the 5 T cell receptor beta chains below, sequenced in a study of cytomegalovirus exposure and HLA in healthy donors. The PCR ran on 60 Vbeta and 13 Jbeta primers. Profiled with immunoSEQ multiplex PCR; TCRdb holds only in-frame clones, not every one. In total, the table holds tens of thousands of clones. Sequenced material: PBMCs. The receptors shown here come from a middle-aged woman in good health and CMV-seropositive.

This chain links TRBV28 with TRBJ2-7, with TRBD2 matching 7 bases. Germline lookup yields CDR1 MDHEN and CDR2 SYDVKM. The CDR3 length is 14 residues. With 7 bases clipped from V and 4 bases from J, the junction kept 10 bases outside the gene matches. The CDR3 region is CASTHGGFRYEQYF. As DNA, the CDR3 is TGTGCCAGCACTCACGGGGGGTTTCGATACGAGCAGTACTTC. Full variable domain (missing parts from reference TRBV28 and TRBJ2-7): DVKVTQSSRYLVKRTGEKVFLECVQDMDHENMFWYRQDPGLGLRLIYFSYDVKMKEKGDIPEGYSVSREKKERFSLILESASTNQTSMYLCASTHGGFRYEQYFGPGTRLTVT.

This chain joins TRBV5-4 and TRBJ2-7; 11 bases are shared with TRBD2. The CDR3 contains 14 residues. V shed 4 bases, J shed 3 bases, and the junction held 3 bases outside the gene matches. Germline loops: CDR1 SGHNT, CDR2 YYREEE (reference sequence). In DNA form, the CDR3 reads TGTGCCAGCAGCCGACTAGCGGGGAACTACGAGCAGTACTTC. This gives the protein CASSRLAGNYEQYF.

The V gene is TRBV30, the J gene TRBJ2-3; TRBD2 agrees at 9 bases. V lost 3 bases and J lost 0; bases outside the gene matches: 1. The CDR3 spans 14 residues. CDR1 and CDR2 (germline): GTSNPN, SVGIG (reference sequence). CDR3 DNA sequence: TGTGCCTGGAGACTAGCGGGTAGCACAGATACGCAGTATTTT. Protein sequence: CAWRLAGSTDTQYF.

This chain links TRBV5-6 with TRBJ2-1; D is undetermined. Looked up from germline, CDR1 is SGHDT and CDR2 is YYEEEE. V lost 6 bases to trimming and J lost 7 bases, with 14 bases between them. The CDR3 contains 13 residues. CDR3 region: CASTPDGLNEQFF. CDR3 nucleotide sequence: TGTGCCAGCACCCCCGACGGGTTGAATGAGCAGTTCTTC.

The gene calls are TRBV4-2 and TRBJ1-1; D gene ambiguous. V was shortened by 0 bases and J by 0 bases, with 8 bases between the two germline ends. The CDR3 contains 15 residues. The germline gives CDR1 LGHNA, CDR2 YNFKEQ. This CDR3 reads CASSQDPVMNTEAFF. CDR3 coding DNA: TGTGCCAGCAGCCAAGACCCAGTAATGAACACTGAAGCTTTCTTT.